This entry describes one TCR beta chain. Its antigen specificity is not known. Base-call qualities are not available, and no considerably larger clone is one nucleotide away. Aliquots of about 470,000 cells were frozen in DMSO/FBS in liquid nitrogen, and one aliquot per fraction was used for sequencing. Endoscopy and small intestinal biopsy were performed in all 30 patients in the study. Once intraepithelial cells had been isolated, the leftover biopsy tissue was digested with collagenase to release lamina propria cells. Genomic DNA was extracted from frozen unsorted cell fractions with the Qiagen DNeasy blood extraction kit. The sample is drawn from a study of coeliac disease (dated by TCRdb to between 2021 and 2024). At the level of the whole study: Coeliac patients were classed as newly diagnosed active disease, refractory coeliac disease type I, or disease controlled by a gluten-free diet. The aim was to characterise TR repertoires of small intestinal T cells in active, refractory type I and gluten-free-diet-treated coeliac disease. Next-generation sequencing of rearranged TRB and TRG CDR3 regions was applied to small intestinal lymphocyte fractions from coeliac and non-coeliac patients. TRB sequencing succeeded for samples from about 30 subjects, including roughly 25 paired bulk unsorted intraepithelial and lamina propria cell samples. The full study included around 30 patients: roughly 22 with serologically confirmed coeliac disease and 8 controls with non-small intestinal disorders. Because high-resolution HLA typing was not available, biased TRBV7-2 usage was queried as a proof of principle. Overall results and qualifications from the work: The authors judged the approach to be unsuitable for unbiased detection of gliadin-specific T cells, because gliadin-specific T cells are scarce and rarely shared between patients. TRB repertoires were mostly private, with most amino acid sequences found in only one sample, and V-gene usage showed no significant difference between disease groups. TRB and TRG repertoires of active coeliac intraepithelial and lamina propria samples showed lower clonality than controls, suggesting recruitment of diverse T cells. Separating intraepithelial cells from lamina propria cells did not give high-purity fractions, so cross-contamination between the two compartments may have occurred. Published gliadin-specific TRB sequences turned up in about 45% of the 18 coeliac lamina propria samples, compared with only 1 of 6 controls.

The method was the immunoSEQ multiplex PCR assay. The TR loci underwent multiplexed PCR amplification, with J gene segments targeted by reverse primers and V gene segments targeted by forward primers. The Illumina HiSeq System was used to sequence the amplified CDR3 regions. Turning to the authors' computational methods: Closely related reads were merged with a nearest-neighbour algorithm so that PCR and sequencing errors were removed and data were collapsed into unique sequences. Repertoires were summarised by clonality and by T cell density, defined as TR molecules per amount of genomic DNA input. CDR3 amino acid sequences present in at least 80% of unsorted samples were defined as public TRs and were then tested for differential abundance between coeliac and control samples. Every lamina propria sample was checked against a list of 218 published gliadin-specific TRB sequences. Kruskal-Wallis tests followed by Dunn post-tests were used to test for differences in clonality and density between disease groups. Held by TCRdb, this immuneACCESS table contains in-frame sequences only and omits some clones. Under half of the omission traces to an unresolved V gene where checked; the cause of the rest is unknown. The D gene and trimming were derived from the DNA, and the V and J assignments and clone size from that table. The table for this sample lists 6,500 to 8,000 clones; 60% to 70% of them were counted only once. Approximately 6.7% of the sample is in the top ten clones.

Trimming takes 6 bases from V and 0 bases from J, and the germline ends sit 13 bases apart. CDR1 and CDR2 are drawn from the germline V gene: SGHRS, YFSETQ. From its cysteine to its phenylalanine, the CDR3 spans 16 amino acids. Only the CDR3 DNA stays, 48 bases, in frame from base 1. The V gene is TRBV5-1 and the J gene is TRBJ2-6; no D gene can be assigned with confidence. Sequences were obtained from lamina propria lymphocytes from the gut. Interpreted using the paper, the cell subset or site label stands for: lamina propria cell (LPC) fraction of small intestinal biopsy. The source is a man aged 50 to 60 with active celiac disease. The CDR3 reads as follows: CASTNRPSSGANVLTF. The DNA reads TGCGCCAGCACTAATCGTCCAAGCTCTGGGGCCAACGTCCTGACTTTC.